These 24 T cell receptor beta chains were sequenced from one sample in a study of cytomegalovirus exposure and HLA in healthy donors (dated by TCRdb to about 2017). Receptors were amplified or captured by the immunoSEQ multiplex PCR assay. The multiplex PCR relied on a mix of 60 forward primers for TCR Vbeta segments and 13 reverse primers for TCR Jbeta segments. TCRdb's version of the immuneACCESS table is confined to in-frame rearrangements and falls short of the full clone set. An unresolved V gene accounts for under half of the shortfall where checked; the remainder is of unknown origin. The sample yields more than 110,000 clones; less than 80% were counted once. Around 10% of the sample rests with the top ten. The sequenced material came from PBMCs. These receptors were taken from a woman between 50 and 59 years old in good health and CMV-seropositive.

This chain uses TRBV5-4 with TRBJ1-2; tentatively, D is TRBD1 (6 bases). CDR3 size: 14 residues. V lost 2 bases to trimming and J lost 4 bases, with 12 bases between them. Germline V gene data show CDR1 as SGHNT and CDR2 as YYREEE (reference sequence). The CDR3 nucleotides read TGTGCCAGCAGCTTCGGACAGAATCCCTATGGCTACACCTTC. Amino acids: CASSFGQNPYGYTF.

The rearrangement uses TRBV28 and TRBJ1-2; 7 bases are a match to TRBD1. V shed 7 bases and J 6 bases; nucleotides not matched to a gene: 14. In germline, CDR1 is MDHEN, CDR2 SYDVKM. The CDR3 has 15 residues. The CDR3 coding sequence is TGTGCCAGCACCCCTGGGACAGATTCTTTTGATGGCTACACCTTC. Protein sequence: CASTPGTDSFDGYTF.

This sequence joins TRBV18 and TRBJ2-2, with D perhaps TRBD1 (5 bases). V dropped 6 bases and J dropped 2 bases, with 10 bases sitting between them. This CDR3 is 14 amino acids long. Germline values: CDR1 KGHSH, CDR2 LQKENI. The CDR3, as DNA: TGTGCCAGCTCTCCGACAGTTAACACCGGGGAGCTGTTTTTT. Amino acid sequence: CASSPTVNTGELFF.

The chain employs TRBV11-2 and TRBJ2-1, with TRBD1 matching 8 bases. This CDR3 comprises 16 residues. Trimming cost V 5 bases and J 1 base; bases outside gene matches: 7. CDR1 SGHAT and CDR2 FQNNGV come from the germline V gene. CDR3 coding DNA: TGTGCCAGCAGCGGAAGACAGGGGAGATCCTACAATGAGCAGTTCTTC. As protein: CASSGRQGRSYNEQFF.

The chain employs TRBV5-1 and TRBJ1-2; 7 nucleotides agree with TRBD1. Germline CDR1 is SGHRS and CDR2 is YFSETQ. V shed 0 bases and J 2 bases; nucleotides not matched to a gene: 1. The CDR3 loop spans 14 amino acids. Written as DNA, the CDR3 is TGCGCCAGCAGCTTGGGGGGACAGAACTATGGCTACACCTTC. It specifies CASSLGGQNYGYTF.

The V and J genes are TRBV7-8 and TRBJ1-2; possible D gene TRBD1, 5 bases. Germline assignment: CDR1 SGHVS and CDR2 FQNEAQ. Trimming took 5 bases from V and 8 from J, leaving 21 bases between them. CDR3 length: 15 amino acids. This CDR3 reads CASSPLMAGGRGYTF. CDR3 in DNA: TGTGCCAGCAGCCCCTTGATGGCCGGGGGACGCGGCTACACCTTC.

The chain uses TRBV2 and TRBJ1-5; no clear D. This CDR3 region has 12 residues. Trimming left V 9 bases short and J 4 bases short, with 10 bases between. Germline CDR1 SNHLY, CDR2 FYNNEI. CDR3 in amino acids: CASQRVNQPQHF. The DNA of the CDR3 is TGTGCCAGTCAGAGGGTAAATCAGCCCCAGCATTTT.

The chain is built from TRBV6-6 and TRBJ1-2, with D tentatively TRBD1 (5 bases). The ends were cut back, 6 bases at V and 4 bases at J, with 18 bases in the middle. This CDR3 has 15 amino acids. Germline V gene lookup returns CDR1 MNHNY and CDR2 SVGAGI (reference sequence). CDR3 in amino acids: CASRPRDSFFYGYTF. CDR3 coding DNA: TGTGCCAGCAGACCAAGGGACTCATTTTTCTATGGCTACACCTTC.

The V and J genes are TRBV15 and TRBJ2-2; TRBD1 might be the D (6 bases). The V end lost 5 bases, the J end lost 2 bases, and 12 bases lay between the germline ends. The CDR3 is 15 amino acids. Germline CDR1 and CDR2: LNHNV and YYDKDF (reference sequence). In nucleotides, the CDR3 is TGTGCCACCAGCCTTGGACAGTACAACACCGGGGAGCTGTTTTTT. It encodes CATSLGQYNTGELFF.

The V call is TRBV30, the J call TRBJ2-5; D is unclear. Trimming removed 1 base from V and 5 bases from J, with 14 bases in between. The V gene's germline CDR1 is GTSNPN and CDR2 SVGIG (reference sequence). The CDR3 consists of 14 residues. As DNA, the CDR3 is TGTGCCTGGAGTGACAACAACCTCCAGGAGACCCAGTACTTC. The encoded protein is CAWSDNNLQETQYF.

The rearrangement links TRBV5-8 to TRBJ2-1; 9 bases agree with TRBD1. The CDR3 is made up of 14 amino acids. Germline loops: CDR1 SGHTS, CDR2 YDEGEE. Losses at the gene ends were 3 bases for V and 5 bases for J; bases not matched to a gene: 3. The CDR3: CASSSGQGNNEQFF. DNA of the CDR3: TGTGCCAGCAGCTCTGGACAGGGGAACAATGAGCAGTTCTTC.

V usage is TRBV6-1 and J usage is TRBJ2-2, with 7 nucleotides matching TRBD2. After removal of 3 bases from V and 4 bases from J, the junction contained 11 bases not matched to a gene. Germline V gene data show CDR1 as MNHNS and CDR2 as SASEGT. This CDR3 has 17 amino acids. Here the CDR3 reads CASSDLPGGSGTGELFF. CDR3 DNA sequence: TGTGCCAGCAGTGACCTCCCCGGGGGGTCGGGCACCGGGGAGCTGTTTTTT.

The chain couples TRBV6-5 to TRBJ1-4, with TRBD1 as a possible D gene (6 bases). Trimming took off 5 bases at V and 0 bases at J, with 7 bases between the two ends. This CDR3 is built from 14 residues. Germline V gives CDR1 MNHEY, CDR2 SVGAGI. CDR3 loop: CASSRQATNEKLFF. The DNA for the CDR3 is TGTGCCAGCAGTCGACAGGCAACTAATGAAAAACTGTTTTTT.

This rearrangement joins TRBV28 to TRBJ2-3, with TRBD2 matching 9 bases. The CDR3 totals 15 residues. The germline CDR1 and CDR2 sequences are MDHEN and SYDVKM. V shed 3 bases, J shed 4 bases, and the junction held 5 bases outside the gene matches. CDR3 residues: CASSFTGGGADTQYF. The CDR3 coding sequence is TGTGCCAGCAGTTTCACGGGCGGGGGGGCAGATACGCAGTATTTT.

The chain couples TRBV5-1 to TRBJ2-7; 7 nucleotides line up with TRBD1. Germline CDR1 is SGHRS and CDR2 is YFSETQ. Trimming at V came to 4 bases and at J to 5 bases, leaving 15 bases not matched to a gene. The CDR3 length is 16 residues. The CDR3 DNA reads as TGCGCCAGCAGCCGAGATCCGGGACAGATAACGGACGAGCAGTACTTC. Protein: CASSRDPGQITDEQYF.

The chain recombines TRBV5-6 with TRBJ2-5, with a possible D match to TRBD1 (5 bases). The DNA end lines up better with TRBJ2-7; the J call may be wrong. This CDR3 region has 13 residues. CDR1 is SGHDT and CDR2 is YYEEEE in the germline V gene. CDR3 sequence (DNA): TGTGCCAGCAGCTCAGGGCCCGGTGGCGAGCAGTACTTC. It is translated as CASSSGPGGEQYF.

This clone was observed once. The V gene is TRBV11-2, the J gene TRBJ2-5; TRBD2 agrees at 7 bases. V gave up 5 bases and J gave up 5 bases; unmatched junction bases: 14. Germline CDR1 is SGHAT and CDR2 is FQNNGV. CDR3 length: 16 residues. The CDR3 nucleotides are TGTGCCAGCAGCCTGGGACCGAGCGGGGTACTGGAGACCCAGTACTTC. This codes for CASSLGPSGVLETQYF.

This chain links TRBV5-1 with TRBJ2-5, with 8 bases lining up with TRBD2. The V segment lost 3 bases and the J segment 4 bases; nucleotides outside the gene matches: 8. The CDR3 is 15 residues long. Germline V gene lookup returns CDR1 SGHRS and CDR2 YFSETQ. CDR3 DNA: TGCGCCAGCAGCTCGGGACTAGAGGAGGGAGAGACCCAGTACTTC. Its translation: CASSSGLEEGETQYF.

V and J are TRBV5-1 and TRBJ2-2; D is unresolved. CDR1 and CDR2 from the germline V gene are SGHRS and YFSETQ. Trimming stripped 3 bases from V and 2 bases from J, with 8 bases between. The CDR3 is made up of 14 amino acids. As DNA, the CDR3 is TGCGCCAGCAGCTCCGTTTATAACACCGGGGAGCTGTTTTTT. It codes for CASSSVYNTGELFF.

The CDR3 DNA reads as TGTGCCAGCAGCTCACCCAGGGGAGGGACAGATACGCAGTATTTT. It encodes CASSSPRGGTDTQYF. This chain connects TRBV5-4 to TRBJ2-3; possibly TRBD2 for D (7 bases). V lost 3 bases to trimming and J lost 3 bases, with 14 bases between them. The CDR3 loop spans 15 amino acids. The germline V gene encodes CDR1 SGHNT and CDR2 YYREEE (reference sequence). Looking up the rest from reference TRBV5-4 and TRBJ2-3 gives the full variable domain: ETGVTQSPTHLIKTRGQQVTLRCSSQSGHNTVSWYQQALGQGPQFIFQYYREEENGRGNFPPRFSGLQFPNYSSELNVNALELDDSALYLCASSSPRGGTDTQYFGPGTRLTVL.

The chain carries TRBV5-6 and TRBJ2-7, with D perhaps matching TRBD1 (6 bases). The length of the CDR3 is 12 residues. V lost 6 bases and J lost 5, with 12 bases in between. Per the germline V gene, CDR1 is SGHDT and CDR2 is YYEEEE. DNA of the CDR3: TGTGCCAGCAAAGGGACACGAGACGAGCAGTACTTC. Residues: CASKGTRDEQYF.

This clone was seen a single time. The chain links TRBV14 to TRBJ1-2, with D uncertain. The CDR3 loop spans 13 amino acids. V lost 1 base and J lost 6, with 9 bases in between. Per germline, CDR1 SGHDN and CDR2 FVKESK. This chain's CDR3 is CASSQAGWNGYTF. CDR3 bases: TGTGCCAGCAGCCAAGCGGGGTGGAATGGCTACACCTTC.

This sequence joins TRBV4-2 and TRBJ1-5; D is ambiguous. This CDR3 comprises 13 residues. Trimming took 3 bases from V and 7 from J, leaving 10 bases between them. Germline CDR1 and CDR2: LGHNA and YNFKEQ. In DNA, the CDR3 is TGTGCCAGCAGCCAGAGCCGAGGACAGCCCCAGCATTTT. Its protein is CASSQSRGQPQHF.

The rearrangement uses TRBV11-2 and TRBJ2-7; TRBD1 aligns across 9 bases. Germline CDR1 SGHAT, CDR2 FQNNGV. The CDR3 has 19 amino acids. The V gene end was trimmed by 2 bases and the J gene end by 5 bases; junction bases not matched to a gene: 19. CDR3 nucleotide sequence: TGTGCCAGCAGCTTAAATCGTATGCCCTCCGGGACAGGGAGGCACGAGCAGTACTTC. Encoded protein: CASSLNRMPSGTGRHEQYF.